These 32 T cell receptor beta chains were sequenced from one sample in a study of blood T cell repertoires in COVID-19. Repertoires were generated with immunoSEQ multiplex PCR, while TCRdb's copy carries only in-frame clones and drops some. The sample yields about 180,000 clones, about 88% seen once. The sample was PBMCs or T cells enriched from blood (not recorded which). The source is a human donor with acute COVID-19. The donor label of this sample is uncertain.

About this clone itself: The junction shows a germline mismatch at one end, possibly a read error. The genes are TRBV3-1 (or the pseudogene TRBV3-2) and TRBJ2-7; TRBD1 matches at 9 bases. Germline loops: CDR1 LGHDT, CDR2 YNNKEL (reference sequence). This CDR3 contains 11 residues. CDR3 protein: CASSQGGTGMF. The CDR3 DNA reads TGTGCCAGCAGCCAAGGAGGGACAGGGATGTTC.

The genes are TRBV7-2 and TRBJ2-7; TRBD2 matches 9 bases. Germline V CDR1 and CDR2: SGHTA, FQGNSA. V lost 1 base and J lost 0; bases outside the gene matches: 4. This CDR3 comprises 16 residues. DNA for the CDR3: TGTGCCAGCAGCTTAGGCGGGGGGGCCAGCTCCTACGAGCAGTACTTC. Protein: CASSLGGGASSYEQYF.

This clone is medium-sized. This chain connects TRBV6-1 to TRBJ2-2; no clear D. The CDR3 spans 14 residues. V lost 1 base and J 3 bases, leaving 6 bases between the germline ends. CDR1 and CDR2 from the germline V gene are MNHNS and SASEGT. CDR3 amino acids: CASSEVSDTGELFF. The CDR3 DNA reads as TGTGCCAGCAGTGAAGTTAGTGACACCGGGGAGCTGTTTTTT.

The gene calls are TRBV10-3 and TRBJ2-3, with 7 bases fitting TRBD2. Unmatched junction bases numbered 14, after V lost 3 bases and J lost 8 bases. Germline loops: CDR1 ENHRY, CDR2 SYGVKD. The CDR3 is made up of 16 amino acids. CDR3 amino acids: CAISDPFSRGRVTQYF. CDR3 nucleotides: TGTGCCATCAGTGACCCTTTTAGTCGGGGGAGGGTTACGCAGTATTTT.

CDR3 in DNA: TGTGCCAGCAGGGGCCTCGCCTACGAGCAGTACTTC. It is translated as CASRGLAYEQYF. The rearrangement uses TRBV28 and TRBJ2-7; no definite D call. The CDR3 has 12 residues. Germline CDR1 is MDHEN and CDR2 is SYDVKM. Between the trimmed V and J ends, which lost 6 bases and 2 bases, there was a span of 8 bases.

J is TRBJ2-5 and V is TRBV6-1, with 7 bases that match TRBD2. The CDR3 covers 16 residues. The V gene end was trimmed by 2 bases and the J gene end by 7 bases; junction bases not matched to a gene: 13. Germline loops: CDR1 MNHNS, CDR2 SASEGT. CDR3 amino acids: CASSEWPRTSWATQYF. The CDR3 DNA is TGTGCCAGCAGTGAATGGCCTAGGACTAGTTGGGCGACCCAGTACTTC.

V gene TRBV7-9 combines with J gene TRBJ1-4; a possible D gene is TRBD1 (5 bases). This CDR3 contains 16 residues. Trimming took 5 bases from V and 3 from J, leaving 16 bases between them. From germline, CDR1 is SEHNR and CDR2 FQNEAQ (reference sequence). The chain's CDR3 is CASSPPATVANEKLFF. In DNA form, the CDR3 reads TGTGCCAGCAGCCCCCCGGCGACAGTGGCTAATGAAAAACTGTTTTTT.

The genes are TRBV5-1 and TRBJ2-5, with D possibly being TRBD2 (5 bases). V lost 0 bases, J lost 2 bases, and 11 bases lay in between. Germline assignment: CDR1 SGHRS and CDR2 YFSETQ. The CDR3 extends over 15 amino acids. CDR3 nucleotide sequence: TGCGCCAGCAGCTTGGTGAACCAGCGGCAAGAGACCCAGTACTTC. It specifies CASSLVNQRQETQYF.

The chain couples TRBV6-5 to TRBJ2-4; 9 nucleotides agree with TRBD1. This CDR3 region has 15 residues. Germline V gene data show CDR1 as MNHEY and CDR2 as SVGAGI. Germline trimming cut 4 bases from V and 7 bases from J; bases unmatched to any gene: 8. DNA of the CDR3: TGTGCCAGCAGTTCGACAGGGGGTAGTAGGAACATTCAGTACTTC. Translating it yields CASSSTGGSRNIQYF.

The J gene is TRBJ2-7, the V gene TRBV5-6; unclear D gene. The CDR3 has 11 residues. Germline CDR1 and CDR2: SGHDT and YYEEEE. V shed 4 bases and J shed 5 bases, with 7 bases lying between them. The CDR3 region is CASSAPDEQYF. The CDR3 DNA reads TGTGCCAGCAGCGCTCCGGACGAGCAGTACTTC.

The rearrangement joins TRBV27 to TRBJ1-6; a possible D gene is TRBD1 (6 bases). The CDR3 is 18 amino acids. CDR1 and CDR2 (germline): MNHEY, SMNVEV (reference sequence). Trimming stripped 5 bases from V and 8 bases from J, with 25 bases between. The CDR3 loop reads CASSPPGTRPPFHSPLHF. CDR3 nucleotide sequence: TGTGCCAGCAGTCCGCCCGGGACAAGGCCGCCATTTCATTCACCCCTCCACTTT.

The V gene is TRBV6-5, the J gene TRBJ1-2; the match to TRBD1 covers 7 bases. CDR1 MNHEY and CDR2 SVGAGI come from the germline V gene. With 11 bases clipped from V and 4 bases from J, the junction kept 7 bases outside the gene matches. This CDR3 is 12 amino acids long. The CDR3 region is CAVHRGGYGYTF. CDR3 bases: TGTGCCGTCCACAGGGGTGGCTATGGCTACACCTTC.

V and J are TRBV27 and TRBJ2-3; D is uncertain. Trimming took off 5 bases at V and 1 base at J, with 10 bases between the two ends. Germline lookup yields CDR1 MNHEY and CDR2 SMNVEV (reference sequence). CDR3 length: 14 amino acids. CDR3 sequence: CASSPSSGTDTQYF. The CDR3, as DNA: TGTGCCAGCAGTCCGTCTTCAGGCACAGATACGCAGTATTTT.

This chain connects TRBV18 to TRBJ2-5; 7 bases are a match to TRBD1. The CDR3 extends over 16 amino acids. After removal of 4 bases from V and 1 base from J, the junction contained 9 bases not matched to a gene. CDR1 is KGHSH, CDR2 LQKENI, per germline. This chain's CDR3 is CASSRLNRGTQETQYF. CDR3 sequence (DNA): TGTGCCAGCTCACGCCTGAACAGGGGAACCCAAGAGACCCAGTACTTC.

The chain couples TRBV5-1 to TRBJ2-7, with D tentatively TRBD1 (6 bases). Germline V gene lookup returns CDR1 SGHRS and CDR2 YFSETQ. The V gene lost 5 bases and the J gene lost 5 bases, with 20 bases spanning the gap. This CDR3 is built from 15 residues. CDR3 nucleotides: TGCGCCAGCAGGTACGCCGGGACACGGATCGACGAGCAGTACTTC. Translating gives CASRYAGTRIDEQYF.

The chain links TRBV29-1 to TRBJ2-2; TRBD2 matches 12 bases. Trimming took 4 bases from V and 4 from J; bases not matched to a gene: 4. CDR1 is SQVTM and CDR2 is ANQGSEA in the germline V gene. This CDR3 comprises 15 residues. The CDR3 nucleotides read TGCAGCGTTGTAGGACTAGCGGGGTTCACCGGGGAGCTGTTTTTT. It codes for CSVVGLAGFTGELFF.

The chain is built from TRBV19 and TRBJ2-3; 9 bases match TRBD1. The V gene end was trimmed by 4 bases and the J gene end by 1 base; junction bases not matched to a gene: 3. This CDR3 spans 15 amino acids. Germline V CDR1 and CDR2: LNHDA, SQIVND (reference sequence). The chain's CDR3 is CASSNWDRGTDTQYF. The DNA of the CDR3 is TGTGCCAGTAGTAATTGGGACAGGGGCACAGATACGCAGTATTTT.

The chain carries TRBV2 and TRBJ2-1; a weak D match, TRBD2 (6 bases). Germline V gene data show CDR1 as SNHLY and CDR2 as FYNNEI. Deletions cut 2 bases from V and 4 bases from J, with 21 bases between. This CDR3 has 18 residues. CDR3 nucleotides: TGTGCCAGCAGTGAATGGGGTCGAGGAGGGAGTGGGTACAATGAGCAGTTCTTC. Amino acids: CASSEWGRGGSGYNEQFF.

V gene TRBV29-1 combines with J gene TRBJ2-2, with unresolved D. The V gene lost 3 bases and the J gene lost 7 bases, with 15 bases spanning the gap. CDR1 is SQVTM and CDR2 is ANQGSEA in the germline V gene. The CDR3 is 14 residues long. In nucleotides, the CDR3 is TGCAGCGTTGAGAACCCTACCGCTATCGGGGAGCTGTTTTTT. Translating it yields CSVENPTAIGELFF.

V and J are TRBV30 and TRBJ1-5, with 7 bases that match TRBD1. The length of the CDR3 is 14 residues. V lost 0 bases, J lost 5 bases, and 4 bases stayed unmatched. Germline CDR1 is GTSNPN and CDR2 is SVGIG (reference sequence). The CDR3 DNA follows: TGTGCCTGGAGTGTAATAGGGGGCGATCAGCCCCAGCATTTT. This sequence encodes CAWSVIGGDQPQHF.

The CDR3 reads CASSSSVGSEQYF. CDR3 nucleotides: TGTGCCAGCAGCTCCTCCGTGGGCTCAGAGCAGTACTTC. The rearrangement joins TRBV5-4 to TRBJ2-7; D not certain. Looked up from germline, CDR1 is SGHNT and CDR2 is YYREEE (reference sequence). This CDR3 comprises 13 residues. Deletions cut 3 bases from V and 7 bases from J, with 14 bases between.

This rearrangement joins TRBV10-3 to TRBJ2-3; 8 bases line up with TRBD2. Trimming removed 3 bases from V and 3 bases from J; junction bases left unmatched: 8. Germline V gene data show CDR1 as ENHRY and CDR2 as SYGVKD. The CDR3 is made up of 16 amino acids. In DNA form, the CDR3 reads TGTGCCATCAGTGAACGGGGGGGATTTGGAACAGATACGCAGTATTTT. Protein sequence: CAISERGGFGTDTQYF.

This chain joins TRBV7-9 and TRBJ1-5; the D is unclear. In germline, CDR1 is SEHNR, CDR2 FQNEAQ (reference sequence). Trimming stripped 2 bases from V and 7 bases from J, with 6 bases between. CDR3 length: 12 amino acids. The DNA for the CDR3 is TGTGCCAGCAGCTTACCTTCGCAGCCCCAGCATTTT. Amino acid sequence: CASSLPSQPQHF.

This clone has a single count. CDR3 sequence (DNA): TGTGCCAGCAGCCAAGAGCACACCAGTATCTACGAGCAGTACTTC. Translated, it gives CASSQEHTSIYEQYF. The V call is TRBV3-1 (or the pseudogene TRBV3-2), the J call TRBJ2-7; unclear D gene. The germline V gene encodes CDR1 LGHDT and CDR2 YNNKEL (reference sequence). CDR3 length equals 15 residues. V was cut by 0 bases and J by 3 bases, with 12 bases left in between.

This clone came up once. One junction end does not reproduce the germline sequence, and a read error may be involved. The J gene is TRBJ1-4, the V gene TRBV27; TRBD1 aligns across 9 bases. The CDR3 has 13 residues. CDR1 and CDR2 from the germline V gene are MNHEY and SMNVEV (reference sequence). Written as DNA, the CDR3 is TGTGCGAGCAAAGCGGACAGGGGTGAAAAACTGTTTTTT. Amino acids: CASKADRGEKLFF.

The chain recombines TRBV7-2 with TRBJ2-1, with 10 bases lining up with TRBD2. The V and J ends lost 1 base and 1 base, in that order; junction bases with no gene match: 7. In germline, CDR1 is SGHTA, CDR2 FQGNSA. There are 18 residues in the CDR3. The CDR3 spells CASSLGVSGGPSYNEQFF. CDR3 DNA: TGTGCCAGCAGCTTAGGTGTTAGCGGGGGGCCTTCCTACAATGAGCAGTTCTTC.

V and J are TRBV3-1 (or the pseudogene TRBV3-2) and TRBJ2-2; D is perhaps TRBD2 (6 bases). The V end was cut by 4 bases, the J end by 3 bases, with 9 bases between. This CDR3 contains 14 residues. Germline values: CDR1 LGHDT, CDR2 YNNKEL (reference sequence). CDR3 region: CASSRDSYTGELFF. DNA of the CDR3: TGTGCCAGCAGCCGGGACTCCTACACCGGGGAGCTGTTTTTT.

This chain links TRBV27 with TRBJ2-7; 10 nucleotides line up with TRBD1. Per the germline V gene, CDR1 is MNHEY and CDR2 is SMNVEV (reference sequence). This CDR3 is built from 16 residues. V lost 5 bases, J lost 6 bases, and 13 bases stayed unmatched. The chain's CDR3 is CASSTGQGGASLEQYF. In nucleotides, the CDR3 is TGTGCCAGCAGTACCGGACAGGGGGGGGCCTCCCTCGAGCAGTACTTC.

In its sample, this clone was seen a few times. The V call is TRBV7-9, the J call TRBJ2-1; D is possibly TRBD2 (8 bases). The germline V and J ends were trimmed by 5 bases and 7 bases, with 24 bases remaining between them. The CDR3 totals 17 residues. Germline assignment: CDR1 SEHNR and CDR2 FQNEAQ (reference sequence). The chain's CDR3 is CASSPRGAGGERNEQFF. CDR3 DNA: TGTGCCAGCAGCCCCAGGGGGGCGGGGGGTGAAAGAAATGAGCAGTTCTTC.

The V call is TRBV7-2, the J call TRBJ1-5; 7 nucleotides align to TRBD1. The CDR3 contains 16 residues. With V trimmed by 6 bases and J by 9 bases, 17 bases remained unmatched. Germline-derived CDR1 and CDR2 are SGHTA and FQGNSA. The CDR3 protein is CASSSGVRGPARPQHF. The CDR3 coding sequence is TGTGCCAGCAGTTCAGGGGTAAGGGGGCCGGCACGGCCCCAGCATTTT.

In this sample, this clone turned up once. The chain uses TRBV6-4 and TRBJ2-3, with TRBD2 as a possible D gene (6 bases). The V gene lost 3 bases and the J gene lost 6 bases, with 19 bases spanning the gap. Germline lookup yields CDR1 MRHNA and CDR2 SNTAGT. The length of the CDR3 is 16 residues. CDR3 amino acids: CASSESPPGETDTQYF. The CDR3, as DNA: TGTGCCAGCAGTGAATCACCGCCGGGGGAAACCGATACGCAGTATTTT.

This rearrangement joins TRBV19 to TRBJ1-2, with D possibly TRBD1 on 6 matching bases. Germline lookup yields CDR1 LNHDA and CDR2 SQIVND (reference sequence). The CDR3 contains 18 residues. V lost 6 bases and J lost 14, with 37 bases in between. The CDR3 bases are TGTGCCAGTAGATGGGGATATTCCTCACAGGGATTGGAGAGTTGGTGGACCTTC. This gives the protein CASRWGYSSQGLESWWTF.